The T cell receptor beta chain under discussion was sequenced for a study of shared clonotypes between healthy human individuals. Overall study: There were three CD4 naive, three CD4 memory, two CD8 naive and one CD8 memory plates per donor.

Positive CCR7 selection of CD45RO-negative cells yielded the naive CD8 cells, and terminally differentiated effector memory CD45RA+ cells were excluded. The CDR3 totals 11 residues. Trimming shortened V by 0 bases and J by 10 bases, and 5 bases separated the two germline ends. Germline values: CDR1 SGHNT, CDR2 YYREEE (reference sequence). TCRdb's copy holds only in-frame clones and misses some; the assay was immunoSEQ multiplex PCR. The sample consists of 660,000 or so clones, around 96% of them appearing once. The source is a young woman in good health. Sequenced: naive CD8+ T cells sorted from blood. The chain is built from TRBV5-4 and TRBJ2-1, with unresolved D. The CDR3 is CASSLGWEQFF. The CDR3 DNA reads TGTGCCAGCAGCTTGGGGTGGGAGCAGTTCTTC.